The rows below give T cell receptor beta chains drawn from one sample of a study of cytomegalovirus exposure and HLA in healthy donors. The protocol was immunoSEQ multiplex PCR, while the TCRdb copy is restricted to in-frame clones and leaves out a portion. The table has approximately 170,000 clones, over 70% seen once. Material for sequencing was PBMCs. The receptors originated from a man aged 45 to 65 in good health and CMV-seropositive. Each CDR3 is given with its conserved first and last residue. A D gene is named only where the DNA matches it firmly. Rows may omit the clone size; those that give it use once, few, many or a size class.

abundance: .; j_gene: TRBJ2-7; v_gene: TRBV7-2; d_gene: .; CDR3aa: CASTHRGAHGEQYF; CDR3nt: TGTGCCAGCACCCATCGCGGGGCTCACGGCGAGCAGTACTTC
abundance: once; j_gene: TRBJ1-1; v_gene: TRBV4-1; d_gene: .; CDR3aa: CASSARQAMNTEAFF; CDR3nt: TGCGCCAGCAGCGCCCGACAGGCCATGAACACTGAAGCTTTCTTT
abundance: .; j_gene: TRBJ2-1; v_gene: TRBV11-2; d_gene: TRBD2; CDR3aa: CASSFALAGGRNEQFF; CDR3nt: TGTGCCAGCAGCTTCGCGCTAGCGGGAGGTCGCAATGAGCAGTTCTTC
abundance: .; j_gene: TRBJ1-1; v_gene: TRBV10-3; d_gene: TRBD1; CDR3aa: CASKGGAGTGIDTEAFF; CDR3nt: TGTGCCTCTAAGGGGGGGGCCGGGACAGGTATTGACACTGAAGCTTTCTTT
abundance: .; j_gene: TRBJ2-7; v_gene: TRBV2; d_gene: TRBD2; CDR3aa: CASSEQRGDSYEQYF; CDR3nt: TGTGCCAGCAGCGAGCAGCGGGGGGACTCCTACGAGCAGTACTTC
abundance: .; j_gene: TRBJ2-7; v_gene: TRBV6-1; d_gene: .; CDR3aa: CASYARTSTYEQYF; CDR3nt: TGTGCCAGCTACGCCCGGACATCGACCTACGAGCAGTACTTC
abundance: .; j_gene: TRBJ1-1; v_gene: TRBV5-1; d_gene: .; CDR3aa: CASSLVNLNTEAFF; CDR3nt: TGCGCCAGCAGCTTGGTTAATTTGAACACTGAAGCTTTCTTT
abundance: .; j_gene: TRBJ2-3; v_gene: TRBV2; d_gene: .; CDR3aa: CATRQDTDTQYF; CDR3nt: TGTGCCACCCGACAAGACACAGATACGCAGTATTTT
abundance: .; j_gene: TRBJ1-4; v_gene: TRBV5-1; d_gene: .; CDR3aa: CASSLSGWGEKLFF; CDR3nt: TGCGCCAGCAGCTTGTCGGGGTGGGGTGAAAAACTGTTTTTT
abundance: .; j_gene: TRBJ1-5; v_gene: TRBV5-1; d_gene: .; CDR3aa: CASSLALNQPQHF; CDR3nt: TGCGCCAGCAGCTTGGCCCTAAACCAGCCCCAGCATTTT
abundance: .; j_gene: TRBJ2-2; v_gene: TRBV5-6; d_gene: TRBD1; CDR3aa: CASSLRQGGSTGELFF; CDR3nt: TGTGCCAGCAGCCTCCGACAGGGGGGGAGCACCGGGGAGCTGTTTTTT
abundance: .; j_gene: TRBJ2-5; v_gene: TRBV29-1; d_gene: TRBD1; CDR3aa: CSVLRTGQETQYF; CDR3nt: TGCAGCGTCCTGCGGACAGGGCAAGAGACCCAGTACTTC
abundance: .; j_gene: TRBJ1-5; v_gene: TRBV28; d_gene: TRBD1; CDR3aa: CASSFGNRGRGQPQHF; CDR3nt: TGTGCCAGCAGTTTTGGTAACAGGGGCAGAGGTCAGCCCCAGCATTTT
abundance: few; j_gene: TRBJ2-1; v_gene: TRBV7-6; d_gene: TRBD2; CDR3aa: CASSFFSGTSGYNEQFF; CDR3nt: TGTGCCAGCAGCTTTTTTTCCGGGACTAGCGGTTACAATGAGCAGTTCTTC
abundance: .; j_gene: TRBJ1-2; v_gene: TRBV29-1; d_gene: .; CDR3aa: CSVGGIGGNYGYTF; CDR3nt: TGCAGCGTTGGAGGGATTGGAGGGAACTATGGCTACACCTTC
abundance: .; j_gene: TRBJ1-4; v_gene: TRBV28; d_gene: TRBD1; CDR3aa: CASSLRRQGGEKLFF; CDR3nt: TGTGCCAGCAGTTTAAGACGACAGGGAGGCGAAAAACTGTTTTTT
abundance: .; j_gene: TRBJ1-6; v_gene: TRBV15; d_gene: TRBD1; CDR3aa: CATSPAGTGNSPLHF; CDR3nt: TGTGCCACCAGTCCAGCTGGGACAGGGAATTCACCCCTCCACTTT
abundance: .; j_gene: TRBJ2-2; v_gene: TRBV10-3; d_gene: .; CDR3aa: CAIRDRHTGELFF; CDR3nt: TGTGCCATCAGGGACAGACACACCGGGGAGCTGTTTTTT
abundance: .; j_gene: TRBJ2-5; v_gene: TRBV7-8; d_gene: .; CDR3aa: CASSLAGLGETQYF; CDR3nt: TGTGCCAGCAGCTTAGCGGGTCTCGGGGAGACCCAGTACTTC
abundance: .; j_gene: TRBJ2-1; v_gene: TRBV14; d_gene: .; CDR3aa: CASSQGNPSYNEQFF; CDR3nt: TGTGCCAGCAGCCAGGGCAACCCCTCCTACAATGAGCAGTTCTTC
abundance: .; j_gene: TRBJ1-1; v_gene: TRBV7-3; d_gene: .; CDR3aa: CASSSGLNTEAFF; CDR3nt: TGTGCCAGCAGCAGTGGCTTGAACACTGAAGCTTTCTTT
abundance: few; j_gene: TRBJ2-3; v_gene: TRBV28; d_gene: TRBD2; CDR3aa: CASSLWSGGDSGTQYF; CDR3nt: TGTGCCAGCAGTTTATGGTCGGGGGGTGATAGCGGTACGCAGTATTTT
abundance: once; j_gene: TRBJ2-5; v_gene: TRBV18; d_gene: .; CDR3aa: CASRQAETQYF; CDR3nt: TGTGCCAGCAGACAGGCTGAGACCCAGTACTTC
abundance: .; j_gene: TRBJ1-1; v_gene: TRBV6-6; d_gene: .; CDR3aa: CASSTRGWNTEAFF; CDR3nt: TGTGCCAGCAGTACCCGAGGGTGGAACACTGAAGCTTTCTTT
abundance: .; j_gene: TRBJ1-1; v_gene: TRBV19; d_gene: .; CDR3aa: CASKSQGEAFF; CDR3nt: TGTGCCAGTAAGTCACAGGGAGAAGCTTTCTTT
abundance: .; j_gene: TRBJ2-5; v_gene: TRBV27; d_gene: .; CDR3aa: CASSPGTFWTQYF; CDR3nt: TGTGCCAGCAGCCCCGGGACTTTTTGGACCCAGTACTTC
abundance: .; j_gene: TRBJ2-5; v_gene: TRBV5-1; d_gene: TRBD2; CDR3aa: CASSTGLAGGGEALTQYF; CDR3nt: TGCGCCAGCAGCACCGGACTAGCGGGAGGAGGTGAAGCGTTGACCCAGTACTTC
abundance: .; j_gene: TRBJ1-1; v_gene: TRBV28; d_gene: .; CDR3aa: CEFVNTEAFF; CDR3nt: TGTGAATTCGTGAACACTGAAGCTTTCTTT
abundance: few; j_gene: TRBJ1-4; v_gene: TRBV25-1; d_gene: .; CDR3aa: CASLPGGKLFF; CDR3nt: TGTGCCAGCTTACCCGGCGGAAAACTGTTTTTT
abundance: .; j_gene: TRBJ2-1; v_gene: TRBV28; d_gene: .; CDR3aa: CASSFVGFSYNEQFF; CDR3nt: TGTGCCAGCAGTTTCGTCGGTTTCTCCTACAATGAGCAGTTCTTC
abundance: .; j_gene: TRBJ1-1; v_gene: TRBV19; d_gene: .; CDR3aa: CASSMRGNTEAFF; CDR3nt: TGTGCCAGTAGTATGAGAGGAAACACTGAAGCTTTCTTT
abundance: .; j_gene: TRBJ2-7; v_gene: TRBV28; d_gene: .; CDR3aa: CAGGDTGFYF; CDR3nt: TGTGCCGGTGGAGATACAGGGTTTTACTTC
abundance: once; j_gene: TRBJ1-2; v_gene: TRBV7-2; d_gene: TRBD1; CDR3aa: CASSLDRVRNNGYTF; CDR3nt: TGTGCCAGCAGCTTGGACAGGGTTCGGAACAATGGCTACACCTTC
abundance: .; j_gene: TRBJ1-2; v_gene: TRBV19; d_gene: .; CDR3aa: CASSRTVNYGYTF; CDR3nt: TGTGCCAGTAGTAGAACGGTCAACTATGGCTACACCTTC
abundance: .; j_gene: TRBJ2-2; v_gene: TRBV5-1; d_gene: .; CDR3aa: CASSPMGGTGELFF; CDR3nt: TGCGCCAGCAGCCCAATGGGGGGCACCGGGGAGCTGTTTTTT
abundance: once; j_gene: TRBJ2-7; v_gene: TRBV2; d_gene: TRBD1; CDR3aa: CASSEAGTGYEQYF; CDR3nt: TGTGCCAGCAGTGAGGCCGGGACAGGGTACGAGCAGTACTTC
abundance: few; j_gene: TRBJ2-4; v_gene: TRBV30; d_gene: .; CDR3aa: CAWSRTTNIQYF; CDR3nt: TGTGCCTGGAGTCGGACTACAAACATTCAGTACTTC
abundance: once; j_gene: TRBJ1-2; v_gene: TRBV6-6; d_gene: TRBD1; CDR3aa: CASSYATLDRAGGYTF; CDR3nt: TGTGCCAGCAGTTACGCAACCTTAGACAGGGCCGGGGGCTACACCTTC
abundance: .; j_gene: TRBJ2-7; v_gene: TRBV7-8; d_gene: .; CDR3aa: CASSFLNRGIREQYF; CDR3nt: TGTGCCAGCAGCTTCTTAAACCGGGGAATCCGCGAGCAGTACTTC
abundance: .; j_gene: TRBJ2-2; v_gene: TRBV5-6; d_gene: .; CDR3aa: CASNRETHYTGELFF; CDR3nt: TGTGCCAGCAACCGGGAAACTCACTACACCGGGGAGCTGTTTTTT
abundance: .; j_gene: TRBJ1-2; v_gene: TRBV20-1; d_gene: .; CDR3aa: CSGQDFGYTF; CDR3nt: TGCAGTGGACAGGACTTTGGCTACACCTTC
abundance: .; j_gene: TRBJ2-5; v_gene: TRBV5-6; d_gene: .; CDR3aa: CASSSGNWQETQYF; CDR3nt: TGTGCCAGCAGCTCAGGCAATTGGCAAGAGACCCAGTACTTC
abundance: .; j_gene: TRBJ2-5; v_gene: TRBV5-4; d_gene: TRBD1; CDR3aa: CASKVGGQGRGETQYF; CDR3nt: TGTGCCAGCAAAGTTGGGGGACAGGGGAGGGGGGAGACCCAGTACTTC
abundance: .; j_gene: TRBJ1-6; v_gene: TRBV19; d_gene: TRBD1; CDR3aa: CASSTTGTGGSRSLHF; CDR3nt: TGTGCCAGTAGTACCACCGGGACAGGGGGCTCTAGGTCCCTCCACTTT
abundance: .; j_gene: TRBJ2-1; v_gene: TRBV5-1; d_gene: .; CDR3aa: CASRLGAYSYNEQFF; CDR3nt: TGCGCCAGCAGGTTGGGGGCCTACTCCTACAATGAGCAGTTCTTC
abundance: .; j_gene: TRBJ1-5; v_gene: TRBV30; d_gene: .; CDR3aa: CAWSVNIRNQPQHF; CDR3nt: TGTGCCTGGAGTGTCAACATTCGCAATCAGCCCCAGCATTTT
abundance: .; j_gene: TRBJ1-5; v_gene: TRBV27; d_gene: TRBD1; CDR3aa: CASSLPLQGAADQPQHF; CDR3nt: TGTGCCAGCAGTTTACCCCTACAGGGGGCCGCAGATCAGCCCCAGCATTTT
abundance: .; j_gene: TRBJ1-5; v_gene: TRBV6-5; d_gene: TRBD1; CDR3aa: CASRGQGSNQPQHF; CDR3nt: TGTGCCAGCAGGGGACAGGGGAGCAATCAGCCCCAGCATTTT
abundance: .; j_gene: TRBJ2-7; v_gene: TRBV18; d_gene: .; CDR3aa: CASSRDSYEQYF; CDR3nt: TGTGCCAGCTCACGCGACTCCTACGAGCAGTACTTC
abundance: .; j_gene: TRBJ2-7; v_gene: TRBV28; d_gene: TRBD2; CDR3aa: CASQPGGITTYEQYF; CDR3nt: TGTGCCAGTCAGCCGGGGGGGATCACAACCTACGAGCAGTACTTC
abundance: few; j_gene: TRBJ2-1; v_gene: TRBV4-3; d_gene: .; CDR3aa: CASSQAVNLYNEQFF; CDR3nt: TGCGCCAGCAGCCAAGCGGTCAACCTCTACAATGAGCAGTTCTTC
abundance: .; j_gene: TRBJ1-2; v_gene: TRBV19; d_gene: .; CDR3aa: CASRTKGVRYGYTF; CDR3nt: TGTGCCAGTAGGACAAAGGGGGTTCGCTATGGCTACACCTTC
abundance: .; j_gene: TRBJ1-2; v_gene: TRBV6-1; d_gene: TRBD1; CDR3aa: CASGRDRTYGYTF; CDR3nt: TGTGCCAGCGGCCGGGACAGGACGTATGGCTACACCTTC
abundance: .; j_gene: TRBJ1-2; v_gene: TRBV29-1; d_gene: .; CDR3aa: CSVGGQGGYTF; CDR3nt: TGCAGCGTCGGGGGGCAGGGTGGCTACACCTTC
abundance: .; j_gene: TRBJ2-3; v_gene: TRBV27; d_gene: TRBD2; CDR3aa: CASSLFSGKQHTQYF; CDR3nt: TGTGCCAGCAGTTTATTCAGCGGGAAACAACATACGCAGTATTTT
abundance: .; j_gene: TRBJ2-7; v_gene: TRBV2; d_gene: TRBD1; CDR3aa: CASLRQGNSEQYF; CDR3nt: TGTGCCAGCCTCAGACAGGGGAACTCCGAGCAGTACTTC
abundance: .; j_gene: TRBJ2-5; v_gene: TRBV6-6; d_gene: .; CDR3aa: CASSYPQGGEETQYF; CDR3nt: TGTGCCAGCAGTTACCCCCAAGGGGGGGAAGAGACCCAGTACTTC
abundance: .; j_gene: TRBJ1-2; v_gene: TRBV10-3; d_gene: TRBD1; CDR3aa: CAIRPGQDPYGYTF; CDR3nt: TGTGCCATCAGGCCTGGACAGGACCCCTATGGCTACACCTTC
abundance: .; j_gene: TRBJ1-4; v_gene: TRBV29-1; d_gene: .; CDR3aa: CSGRTVNEKLFF; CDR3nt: TGCAGCGGGCGGACAGTTAATGAAAAACTGTTTTTT